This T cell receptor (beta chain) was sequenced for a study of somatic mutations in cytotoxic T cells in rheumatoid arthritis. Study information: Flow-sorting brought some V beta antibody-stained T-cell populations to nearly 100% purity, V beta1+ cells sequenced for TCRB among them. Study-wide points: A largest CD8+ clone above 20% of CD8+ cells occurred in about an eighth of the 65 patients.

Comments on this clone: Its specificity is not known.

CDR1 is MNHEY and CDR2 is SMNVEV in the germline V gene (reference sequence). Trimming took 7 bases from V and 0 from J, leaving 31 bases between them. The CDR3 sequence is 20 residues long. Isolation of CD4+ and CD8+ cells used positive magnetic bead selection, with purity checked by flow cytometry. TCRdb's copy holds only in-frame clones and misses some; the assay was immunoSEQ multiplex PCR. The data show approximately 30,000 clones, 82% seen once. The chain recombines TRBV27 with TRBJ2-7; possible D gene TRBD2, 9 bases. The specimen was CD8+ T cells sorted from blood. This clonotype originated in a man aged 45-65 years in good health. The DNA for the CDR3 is TGTGCCAGCACCCTCTCGGGTCAGGGGGCCATAGCGGGAGACTCCTACGAGCAGTACTTC. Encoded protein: CASTLSGQGAIAGDSYEQYF.